Listed below are T cell receptor beta chains from one sample, sequenced in a study of shared clonotypes between healthy human individuals. Libraries were prepared by immunoSEQ multiplex PCR; TCRdb keeps only in-frame clonotypes and omits some of them. The repertoire holds about 2.4 million clones, just over 90% seen once, with about 0.13% in the top ten. The sample taken for sequencing was naive CD4+ T cells sorted from blood. Receptors were obtained from a man between 18 and 29 years old in good health. Both conserved end residues are part of each CDR3. The D gene is left open where the match is weak. Clone size is given for some rows only: seen once, a few or many times, or a class if the clone is expanded.

d_call	clone_size	v_call	j_call	cdr3_nt	cdr3_aa
TRBD2	-	TRBV9	TRBJ2-5	TGTGCCAGCAGCGATCAACTAGCGGGGCCCCTGGGGAGCCAGTACTTC	CASSDQLAGPLGSQYF
-	once	TRBV5-1	TRBJ2-2	TGCGCCAGCAGTCCAGATGGGAAGATCGGGGAGCTGTTTTTT	CASSPDGKIGELFF
TRBD1	-	TRBV10-3	TRBJ1-5	TGTGCCATCAGCGCAACCGGGACAGGGGGGACTCAGCCCCAGCATTTT	CAISATGTGGTQPQHF
-	-	TRBV6-1	TRBJ2-2	TGTGCCAGCAGTGTGCCGGCTAACACCGGGGAGCTGTTTTTT	CASSVPANTGELFF
-	once	TRBV11-2	TRBJ2-7	TGTGCCAGCAGCATGGTCCACGAGCAGTACTTC	CASSMVHEQYF
-	-	TRBV5-1	TRBJ2-7	TGCGCCAGCAGCTTGGCCGAATTTTGGGGCAGCGACGAGCAGTACTTC	CASSLAEFWGSDEQYF
TRBD1	-	TRBV5-4	TRBJ2-7	TGTGCCAGCAGTCGACAGGGAGCCTACGAGCAGTACTTC	CASSRQGAYEQYF
-	-	TRBV5-1	TRBJ2-1	TGCGCCAGCAGCTTGGGGCACGTCTCATACAATGAGCAGTTCTTC	CASSLGHVSYNEQFF
TRBD2	-	TRBV4-3	TRBJ2-1	TGCGCCAGCAGCCAACCGGGACTAGCAAACAATGAGCAGTTCTTC	CASSQPGLANNEQFF
TRBD2	once	TRBV28	TRBJ2-1	TGTGCCAGCAGTGAACTAGCGGGGGGGGACAATGAGCAGTTCTTC	CASSELAGGDNEQFF
-	-	TRBV6-5	TRBJ2-7	TGTGCCAGCAGTTACGGACCGGCTTGGGAGCAGTACTTC	CASSYGPAWEQYF